These T cell receptor beta chains were read from a single sample in a study of CD8+CD57+ T cells in acquired aplastic anemia. TCRdb independently ran MiXCR on the reads; one entry per CDR3 protein. The data hold around 200,000 distinct CDR3 sequences, with roughly 60% observed a single time. Specimen: sorted CD4+, CD8+, or CD8+CD57+ T cells (not recorded which) from PBMCs. Every receptor here comes from a human donor with aplastic anemia. The CDR3 runs from the conserved cysteine through the conserved F or W. The D gene is left open where the match is weak. Where a row states a size, it is once, few, many or the class of an expanded clone; other rows omit it.

TRBJ1-6,NA,NA,15,TRBV25-1,TGTGCCAGCAGTCCCACAGGGTTGCCTAATTCACCCCTCCACTTT,CASSPTGLPNSPLHF
TRBJ2-7,NA,TRBD1,16,TRBV15,TGTGCCACCAGCAGCTCCAGGTCGGGACAGAACTACGAGCAGTACTTC,CATSSSRSGQNYEQYF
TRBJ2-1,NA,NA,13,TRBV5-1,TGCGCCAGCAGCTTGATAAGAAACAATGAGCAGTTCTTC,CASSLIRNNEQFF
TRBJ2-1,NA,NA,15,TRBV7-9,TGTGCCTGCAGCTTATGGGGTATGAGAGACAATGAGCAGTTCTTC,CACSLWGMRDNEQFF
TRBJ2-7,NA,NA,14,TRBV20-1,TGCAGTGCTAGAGATGAAAGGAGTTCCTACGAGCAGTACTTC,CSARDERSSYEQYF
TRBJ1-6,NA,TRBD1,16,TRBV12-3/TRBV12-4,TGTGCCAGCAGTCCCGTCCCGGGACAGTTAAATTCACCCCTCCACTTT,CASSPVPGQLNSPLHF
TRBJ1-1,NA,NA,15,TRBV7-8,TGTGCCAGCAGCCGTCGGGGGGACTTGAACACTGAAGCTTTCTTT,CASSRRGDLNTEAFF
TRBJ2-3,once,TRBD2,15,TRBV5-1,TGCGCCAGCAGCTTGACTAGCGGGGGAGGAGATACGCAGTATTTT,CASSLTSGGGDTQYF
TRBJ2-3,many,NA,12,TRBV2,TGTGCCAGCAGAATTGGCACAGATACGCAGTATTTT,CASRIGTDTQYF
TRBJ1-1,NA,NA,12,TRBV9,TGTGCCAGCAGCCCCCAGGAGCCTGAAGCTTTCTTT,CASSPQEPEAFF
TRBJ2-3,NA,TRBD1,16,TRBV7-8,TGTGCCAGCATTAAGGACAGGGAGAATCGGCCAGATACGCAGTATTTT,CASIKDRENRPDTQYF
TRBJ2-1,few,TRBD2,17,TRBV15,TGTGCCACCAGCAGCTCCAGCGCGGGACTAGCTTACAATGAGCAGTTCTTC,CATSSSSAGLAYNEQFF
TRBJ2-7,NA,TRBD2,17,TRBV9,TGTGCCAGCAGCCCACCAAGAGGAGTGGGGGGGTCCTACGAGCAGTACTTC,CASSPPRGVGGSYEQYF
TRBJ2-7,NA,NA,15,TRBV10-2,TGCGCCAGCAGTCAACTTACCTCGGCGGGCTACGAGCAGTACTTC,CASSQLTSAGYEQYF
TRBJ2-2,NA,NA,13,TRBV29-1,TGCAGCGTTCGGTTGACAGGTCACGGGGAGCTGTTTTTT,CSVRLTGHGELFF
TRBJ2-5,many,TRBD2,16,TRBV11-2,TGTGCCAGCAGCTCATGGACTAGCGGCCCTCAAGAGACCCAGTACTTC,CASSSWTSGPQETQYF
TRBJ2-7,NA,NA,14,TRBV5-1,TGCGCCTGCAGCTTGTTGGCCGGAACATACGTGCAGTACTTC,CACSLLAGTYVQYF
TRBJ2-3,NA,NA,15,TRBV24-1,TGTGCCACCAGTGTGCACGGGACTAGCACAGATACGCAGTATTTT,CATSVHGTSTDTQYF
TRBJ1-1,NA,TRBD1,13,TRBV12-3/TRBV12-4,TGTGCCAGCAGTTTGGGGCAGGGGGGGAAAGGATTCTTT,CASSLGQGGKGFF
TRBJ2-5,NA,TRBD2,13,TRBV20-1,TGCAGTGCTACGCGGGGGGGCCTCAATGAGCAGTACTTC,CSATRGGLNEQYF
TRBJ1-1,NA,NA,14,TRBV2,TGTGCCAGCAGTCAAGAAGGCGGACCCCTAGGAGCTTTCTTT,CASSQEGGPLGAFF
TRBJ2-7,NA,TRBD1,15,TRBV7-9,TGTGCTAGCAGCGGAGGGACAGGGCCTTCCTACGAGCAGTACTTC,CASSGGTGPSYEQYF
TRBJ1-5,few,NA,13,TRBV24-1,TGTGCCACCAGTAGGACAGAAAATCAGCCCCAGCATTTT,CATSRTENQPQHF
TRBJ2-1,NA,TRBD2,16,TRBV7-3,TGTGCCAGCAGCTCGACCCTAGCGGGGGGTAACAATGAGCAGTTCTTC,CASSSTLAGGNNEQFF
TRBJ2-7,NA,TRBD1,17,TRBV2,TGTGCCAGCACCCGGGCCGGGACAGGGTCCGCAACCTACGAGCAGCACTTC,CASTRAGTGSATYEQHF
TRBJ2-3,many,NA,17,TRBV5-8,TGTGCCAGCAGCTTGGTGATTAGCGATGTTGGTACAGATACGCAGTATTTT,CASSLVISDVGTDTQYF
TRBJ2-1,NA,NA,12,TRBV20-1,TGCAGTGCTAGAGATCAGGGGAATGAGCAGTTCTTC,CSARDQGNEQFF
TRBJ1-3,NA,NA,17,TRBV9,TGTGCCAGCAGCGTAGAGGGCAGGGCCCTCTCCGGAAACACCATATATTTT,CASSVEGRALSGNTIYF
TRBJ2-1,few,TRBD2,15,TRBV7-2,TGTGCCAGCAGCCGAGGACTAGCGGGGAACAATGAGCAGTTCTTC,CASSRGLAGNNEQFF
TRBJ2-7,NA,TRBD2,20,TRBV29-1,TGCAGTGCTAGAGAGTCCGCCGGGCTAGCGGGAGGGCCGAGCTCCTACGAGCAGTACTTC,CSARESAGLAGGPSSYEQYF
TRBJ1-6,NA,TRBD1,15,TRBV2,TGTGCCAGCAGGGTTGACAGGGTCGAGAATTCACCCCTCCACTTT,CASRVDRVENSPLHF
TRBJ1-6,NA,TRBD1,16,TRBV15,TGTGCCACCAGCAGACCTACGGGACAGGGTAATTCACCCCTCCACTTT,CATSRPTGQGNSPLHF
TRBJ2-7,few,TRBD2,15,TRBV5-1,TGCGCCAGCAGCATTGGACTAGCGGGAGTCCACGAGCAGTACTTC,CASSIGLAGVHEQYF
TRBJ1-1,NA,NA,13,TRBV19,TGTGCCAGTAGTAGGGCCCAGAACACTGAAGCTTTCTTT,CASSRAQNTEAFF
TRBJ2-7,few,NA,14,TRBV7-2,TGTGCCAGCAGCGTAGAGTTGGGCAGTTACGAGCAGTACTTC,CASSVELGSYEQYF
TRBJ2-5,NA,TRBD2,16,TRBV12-3/TRBV12-4,TGTGCCAGCAGTCACACCGGACTAGCGGGGGAAGAGACCCAGTACTTC,CASSHTGLAGEETQYF
TRBJ2-7,few,TRBD1,14,TRBV20-1,TGCAGTGCTAGAAGTACAGGGGTTCCCTACGAGCAGTACTTC,CSARSTGVPYEQYF
TRBJ1-2,NA,NA,15,TRBV20-1,TGCAGTGCTAGCGCAGGGGAGAGAGCTAACTATGGCTACACCTTC,CSASAGERANYGYTF
TRBJ2-1,NA,NA,12,TRBV7-9,TGTGCCAGCAGCTCTCTTCTCTTGGAGCAGTTCTTC,CASSSLLLEQFF
TRBJ2-7,NA,NA,12,TRBV9,TGTGCCAGCGGGGGGCCAGTCTACGAGCAGTACTTC,CASGGPVYEQYF
TRBJ2-2,once,TRBD2,20,TRBV24-1,TGTGCCACCAGTGACCCTAGTAGTCCAAGCGGGAGCGCGAACACCGGGGAGCTGTTTTTT,CATSDPSSPSGSANTGELFF
TRBJ1-2,NA,NA,15,TRBV15,TGTGCCACCAGCAGAAAAGGGGGATCAGGGTATGGCTACACCTTC,CATSRKGGSGYGYTF
TRBJ1-6,few,TRBD1,14,TRBV5-1,TGCGCCAGCAGCCCTCCGGGACAGATTTTGGCCCTCCACTTT,CASSPPGQILALHF
TRBJ2-7,NA,NA,14,TRBV5-5,TGTGCCAGCAGCTTCGGACAGTCGACCTACGAGCAGTACTTC,CASSFGQSTYEQYF
TRBJ1-5,NA,NA,14,TRBV7-2,TGTGCCAGCAGCTTAAGGGCTCAGGGTGCGCCCCAGCATTTT,CASSLRAQGAPQHF
TRBJ1-1,NA,NA,10,TRBV25-1,TGTGCCCTCGGTGGGGCTGAAGCTTTCTTT,CALGGAEAFF
TRBJ2-5,NA,TRBD2,16,TRBV29-1,TGCAGCGTTGACGGTATGCGGGAGTACAAGCAGGAGACCCAGTACTTC,CSVDGMREYKQETQYF
TRBJ1-1,NA,NA,13,TRBV6-4,TGTGCCAGCAGTCCCGGGACTATCATTGGGGCTTTCTTT,CASSPGTIIGAFF
TRBJ2-3,NA,NA,15,TRBV10-3,TGTGCCAGTCTGTCGCGTGGCGGGGCGGGGGATACGCAGTATTTT,CASLSRGGAGDTQYF
TRBJ1-1,NA,TRBD1,13,TRBV10-3,TGTGCCATCACATTTTACAGGGGGCTGGCGGCTTTCTTT,CAITFYRGLAAFF
TRBJ2-7,NA,TRBD2,14,TRBV5-1,TGCGCCAGCAGCCTGACTAGCGGGGCTCCAGAGCAGTACTTC,CASSLTSGAPEQYF
TRBJ2-5,NA,TRBD1,17,TRBV19,TGTGCCAGTACCCCGGGTGTGAGACAGGGGGCATTTGGGACCCAGTACTTC,CASTPGVRQGAFGTQYF
TRBJ1-6,few,NA,14,TRBV5-4,TGTGCCACCTTCAGGGGCGAGGGAGATTCACCCCTCCACTTT,CATFRGEGDSPLHF
TRBJ2-7,many,NA,13,TRBV7-7,TGTGCTAGCAGCTTAAGCTTAGGGGCCGAGCAGTACTTC,CASSLSLGAEQYF
TRBJ1-4,NA,NA,15,TRBV24-1,TGTGCCACCAGTGAGGGAGGACAAGGGAATGAAAAACTGTTTTTT,CATSEGGQGNEKLFF
TRBJ1-6,many,NA,13,TRBV2,TGTGCCAGCCGGGACGGGGGAAATTCACCCCTCCACTTT,CASRDGGNSPLHF
TRBJ2-7,NA,NA,14,TRBV9,TGTGCCAGCAGCGGAGAGGACCGATGGGACGAGCAGTACTTC,CASSGEDRWDEQYF
TRBJ2-7,once,TRBD1,11,TRBV2,TGTGCCAGCATACAGGGGTACGAGCAGTACTTC,CASIQGYEQYF
TRBJ1-6,NA,TRBD1,14,TRBV7-9,TGTGCCAGCAGCCAAGGGACAGAGGGCTTCGCCCTCCACTTT,CASSQGTEGFALHF